This TCR beta chain was sequenced in a study of identical twins. There are many counts of this clonotype. Its antigen is unknown. Addition of a universal primer site occurred through template switching, and cDNA carried unique molecular identifiers. TCRdb recomputed calls from the 5' RACE reads with MiXCR, one row per CDR3 protein. The table includes some 500,000 distinct CDR3 sequences, approximately 10% detected once. Study-wide findings and caveats: Invariant cells of the MAIT and iNKT types might have partly distorted the zero-insertion analyses.

From germline, CDR1 is MDHEN and CDR2 SYDVKM. After removal of 3 bases from V and 3 bases from J, the junction contained 13 bases not matched to a gene. This CDR3 spans 18 amino acids. This sample also belongs to another study, concerning yellow fever vaccine responses in identical twins.

The TCR sequence derives from a woman in her late teens or twenties in good health. J is TRBJ2-1 and V is TRBV28, with TRBD2 matching over 8 bases. Sequenced input: PBMCs. The CDR3 DNA follows: TGTGCCAGCAGTTTCACTTGGAGCGGGAGTAACTTCTACAATGAGCAGTTCTTC. Translation: CASSFTWSGSNFYNEQFF.